Below, 9 T cell receptor beta chains from the same sample are listed, as sequenced in a study of cytomegalovirus exposure and HLA in healthy donors. In the PCR, 60 Vbeta and 13 Jbeta primers were used. Measured with immunoSEQ multiplex PCR; TCRdb has only the in-frame clones, and not every one. This table holds around 130,000 clones, around four fifths found once. Material for sequencing was PBMCs. The receptors stem from a woman in her 40s in good health and CMV-seropositive.

This chain uses TRBV7-8 with TRBJ2-5; no reliable D call. Between the trimmed V and J ends, which lost 4 bases and 5 bases, there was a span of 11 bases. Germline lookup yields CDR1 SGHVS and CDR2 FQNEAQ. CDR3 size: 13 residues. In nucleotides, the CDR3 is TGTGCCAGCAGCTCACCCCTCGGGGAGACCCAGTACTTC. As protein: CASSSPLGETQYF.

The genes are TRBV5-1 and TRBJ2-5, with a possible D match to TRBD2 (6 bases). Between the trimmed V and J ends, which lost 0 bases and 5 bases, there was a span of 11 bases. Germline V gene data show CDR1 as SGHRS and CDR2 as YFSETQ. CDR3 length: 14 amino acids. The CDR3 nucleotides are TGCGCCAGCAGCTTGGCTAGCGTCTCGGAGACCCAGTACTTC. Translating gives CASSLASVSETQYF.

Details on this clone: The sample carries other DNA sequences with the same CDR3. The rearrangement links TRBV9 to TRBJ2-7; 11 nucleotides agree with TRBD1. Trimming at V came to 0 bases and at J to 3 bases, leaving 2 bases not matched to a gene. Germline V gene data show CDR1 as SGDLS and CDR2 as YYNGEE. This CDR3 spans 15 amino acids. The CDR3 sequence: CASSVAGTGGYEQYF. CDR3 DNA sequence: TGTGCCAGCAGCGTAGCCGGGACAGGGGGCTACGAGCAGTACTTC.

This chain uses TRBV18 with TRBJ2-3; D gene unclear. The CDR3 totals 12 residues. The V and J ends lost 3 bases and 6 bases respectively, with 7 bases between them. In germline, CDR1 is KGHSH, CDR2 LQKENI. The DNA of the CDR3 is TGTGCCAGCTCACCGGTTGCGGATACGCAGTATTTT. This gives the protein CASSPVADTQYF.

This clone was picked up a small number of times. V usage is TRBV28 and J usage is TRBJ1-2, with unresolved D. This CDR3 region has 17 residues. CDR1 is MDHEN and CDR2 is SYDVKM in the germline V gene. Trimming removed 3 bases at V and 1 base at J, with 18 bases between. CDR3 nucleotide sequence: TGTGCCAGCAGTTTTTCCCCAAAGAAACCTAATAACTATGGCTACACCTTC. Amino acid sequence: CASSFSPKKPNNYGYTF.

By share, this clone counts as medium-sized. This sequence joins TRBV4-2 and TRBJ2-7; D perhaps matches TRBD1 (6 bases). The CDR3 is made up of 15 amino acids. The V and J ends lost 0 bases and 0 bases respectively, with 9 bases between them. Germline CDR1 LGHNA, CDR2 YNFKEQ. The CDR3: CASSQEGASSYEQYF. CDR3 coding DNA: TGTGCCAGCAGCCAAGAGGGGGCCAGCTCCTACGAGCAGTACTTC.

This clone was seen once. The chain uses TRBV19 and TRBJ1-4; the D gene is possibly TRBD1 (5 bases). Trimming removed 10 bases at V and 7 bases at J, with 25 bases between. Germline CDR1 reads LNHDA; CDR2 reads SQIVND (reference sequence). This CDR3 spans 16 amino acids. CDR3 region: CATSDGVRVGGEKLFF. In DNA form, the CDR3 reads TGTGCCACCTCCGACGGTGTCAGGGTGGGAGGTGAAAAACTGTTTTTT.

The chain recombines TRBV30 with TRBJ1-2; a weak D match, TRBD1 (5 bases). This CDR3 is 13 amino acids long. Germline CDR1 reads GTSNPN; CDR2 reads SVGIG (reference sequence). V was pared by 0 bases and J by 8 bases, with 13 bases between. CDR3 sequence (DNA): TGTGCCTGGAGTGTACCCAGGGTGAGGGGCTACACCTTC. This codes for CAWSVPRVRGYTF.

This clone was counted only a few times. The chain employs TRBV28 and TRBJ1-1, with D unresolved. CDR3 length equals 12 residues. Germline CDR1 and CDR2: MDHEN and SYDVKM. V shed 3 bases and J shed 7 bases, with 9 bases lying between them. This chain's CDR3 is CASSFGQFEAFF. The CDR3, as DNA: TGTGCCAGCAGTTTTGGTCAGTTTGAAGCTTTCTTT.